These 25 T cell receptor beta chains were all obtained from the same sample, sequenced in a study of OX40 agonist ivuxolimab in advanced cancers. Sequencing used immunoSEQ multiplex PCR; TCRdb keeps in-frame clones, though not all of them. The data show around 140,000 clones, about 93% seen once. The sample was CD4+ or CD8+ T cells sorted from blood, taken in a trial of the OX40 agonist ivuxolimab. Source of these receptors: an adult with an advanced solid tumor such as melanoma, head and neck, liver or kidney cancer.

The V call is TRBV11-3, the J call TRBJ2-7; TRBD2 matches at 7 bases. J lost 5 bases, V lost 0 bases, and 13 bases had no gene match. The CDR3 runs to 17 residues. CDR1 is SGHNT, CDR2 YENEEA, per germline. Here the CDR3 DNA reads TGTGCCAGCAGCTTAGATTCCGGCGGGAGTGGCGGCCACGAGCAGTACTTC. Translated, it gives CASSLDSGGSGGHEQYF.

The V gene is TRBV6-4, the J gene TRBJ2-3, with 9 positions matching TRBD2. Germline V gene data show CDR1 as MRHNA and CDR2 as SNTAGT. CDR3 length equals 15 residues. J gave up 2 bases and V 6 bases, and 6 bases lay outside the gene matches. The CDR3 protein is CASSKSGGPTDTQYF. The CDR3 region has the DNA TGTGCCAGCAGCAAAAGCGGGGGGCCCACAGATACGCAGTATTTT.

This chain joins TRBV15 and TRBJ1-6; 7 bases fit TRBD1. The CDR3 spans 15 residues. V shed 5 bases and J 9 bases; nucleotides not matched to a gene: 10. The germline gives CDR1 LNHNV, CDR2 YYDKDF (reference sequence). In DNA, the CDR3 is TGTGCCACCAGCGGGAACAGGGGTCGCAGTTCACCCCTCCACTTT. The encoded protein is CATSGNRGRSSPLHF.

This CDR3 is CASSFSPAPTTDTQYF. CDR3 in DNA: TGTGCCAGCAGTTTTTCCCCCGCCCCCACCACAGATACGCAGTATTTT. The chain uses TRBV27 and TRBJ2-3, with no clear D. The ends were cut back, 3 bases at V and 2 bases at J, with 15 bases in the middle. CDR3 length equals 16 residues. The germline V gene has CDR1 MNHEY and CDR2 SMNVEV (reference sequence).

The chain links TRBV7-3 to TRBJ2-7; 10 nucleotides match TRBD2. Germline loops: CDR1 SGHTA, CDR2 FQGTGA. V trimming: 5 bases; J trimming: 6 bases; junction bases outside the gene matches: 4. The CDR3 has 13 amino acids. The CDR3 DNA is TGTGCCAGCAGCCCCGCTAGCGGGAGCGAGCAGTACTTC. This encodes CASSPASGSEQYF.

This chain joins TRBV5-1 and TRBJ2-5; the D gene is possibly TRBD2 (7 bases). The CDR3 is made up of 14 amino acids. CDR1 SGHRS and CDR2 YFSETQ come from the germline V gene. The ends were cut back, 6 bases at V and 5 bases at J, with 17 bases in the middle. DNA for the CDR3: TGCGCCAGCACCCCCCGGGGGGCGCGGGAGACCCAGTACTTC. Translating it yields CASTPRGARETQYF.

The chain recombines TRBV6-5 with TRBJ1-2, with D possibly matching TRBD1 (5 bases). CDR3 size: 15 residues. V gave up 2 bases and J gave up 3 bases, with 13 bases separating them. Germline lookup yields CDR1 MNHEY and CDR2 SVGAGI. CDR3 in DNA: TGTGCCAGCAGTTACACTGATGGGGGTTACTATGGCTACACCTTC. Translating it yields CASSYTDGGYYGYTF.

This clone occurred a few times. The genes are TRBV19 and TRBJ1-1; D is unresolved. V lost 3 bases and J lost 1, with 6 bases in between. The CDR3 runs to 13 residues. Germline assignment: CDR1 LNHDA and CDR2 SQIVND (reference sequence). The CDR3 protein is CASSIRTNTEAFF. For the CDR3, the DNA is TGTGCCAGTAGTATCCGGACGAACACTGAAGCTTTCTTT. The whole variable domain, remainder taken from reference TRBV19 and TRBJ1-1, is DGGITQSPKYLFRKEGQNVTLSCEQNLNHDAMYWYRQDPGQGLRLIYYSQIVNDFQKGDIAEGYSVSREKKESFPLTVTSAQKNPTAFYLCASSIRTNTEAFFGQGTRLTVV.

The chain uses TRBV5-1 and TRBJ1-1; D unresolved. The CDR3 has 15 amino acids. The V end lost 0 bases, the J end lost 0 bases, and 9 bases lay between the germline ends. The germline gives CDR1 SGHRS, CDR2 YFSETQ. The CDR3 region has the DNA TGCGCCAGCAGCTTGGGGTCCCCCATGAACACTGAAGCTTTCTTT. This gives the protein CASSLGSPMNTEAFF.

The genes are TRBV18 and TRBJ2-3; 11 bases map to TRBD1. There are 17 residues in the CDR3. Germline V CDR1 and CDR2: KGHSH, LQKENI. After removal of 3 bases from V and 2 bases from J, the junction contained 7 bases not matched to a gene. The CDR3 DNA is TGTGCCAGCTCACCTTCTGGGACAGGGGGTCTCACAGATACGCAGTATTTT. Encoded protein: CASSPSGTGGLTDTQYF.

This rearrangement joins TRBV19 to TRBJ1-4; 7 bases are shared with TRBD1. Germline V lookup: CDR1 LNHDA, CDR2 SQIVND (reference sequence). This CDR3 contains 15 residues. Germline trimming cut 6 bases from V and 6 bases from J; bases unmatched to any gene: 10. DNA for the CDR3: TGTGCCAGTAGCCGACCGACAGGGATGTATGAAAAACTGTTTTTT. It encodes CASSRPTGMYEKLFF.

The chain links TRBV7-9 to TRBJ2-7; 7 bases agree with TRBD1. Germline CDR1 reads SEHNR; CDR2 reads FQNEAQ (reference sequence). Trimming took 5 bases from V and 5 from J; bases not matched to a gene: 3. The CDR3 contains 12 residues. The CDR3 nucleotides read TGTGCCAGCAGCCCGACAGGGAACGAGCAGTACTTC. It yields the protein CASSPTGNEQYF. The full variable domain, completed using reference TRBV7-9 and TRBJ2-7, is DTGVSQNPRHKITKRGQNVTFRCDPISEHNRLYWYRQTLGQGPEFLTYFQNEAQLEKSRLLSDRFSAERPKGSFSTLEIQRTEQGDSAMYLCASSPTGNEQYFGPGTRLTVT.

The V call is TRBV5-6, the J call TRBJ2-7, with TRBD1 matching over 7 bases. There are 15 residues in the CDR3. Germline V CDR1 and CDR2: SGHDT, YYEEEE. Trimming cost V 3 bases and J 3 bases; bases outside gene matches: 9. CDR3 coding DNA: TGTGCCAGCAGCTCGGGGCCGGGACAGATCTACGAGCAGTACTTC. Its translation: CASSSGPGQIYEQYF.

In its sample, this clone was seen a few times. The rearrangement links TRBV7-2 to TRBJ1-6; 8 bases match TRBD1. The CDR3 sequence is 16 residues long. The germline CDR1 and CDR2 sequences are SGHTA and FQGNSA. The ends lost 3 bases at V and 9 bases at J; junction bases unmatched: 10. CDR3 loop: CASSFQGQGSGSPLHF. As DNA, the CDR3 is TGTGCCAGCAGCTTCCAAGGACAGGGATCAGGTTCACCCCTCCACTTT.

Comments on this clone: At one boundary the junction diverges from the germline segment, which might be a read error. The CDR3 nucleotides read TGTGCCATCAGGGACCAGGGACTCTTC. It yields the protein CAIRDQGLF. The chain combines TRBV7-9 with TRBJ2-1, with D possibly called TRBD1 or TRBD2 (5 bases each). The CDR3 totals 9 residues. Per the germline V gene, CDR1 is SEHNR and CDR2 is FQNEAQ (reference sequence). Combining the CDR3 with reference TRBV7-9 and TRBJ2-1 gives the whole variable domain DTGVSQNPRHKITKRGQNVTFRCDPISEHNRLYWYRQTLGQGPEFLTYFQNEAQLEKSRLLSDRFSAERPKGSFSTLEIQRTEQGDSAMYLCAIRDQGLFGPGTRLTVL.

This rearrangement joins TRBV5-6 to TRBJ2-5; 8 bases map to TRBD1. This CDR3 region has 12 residues. Losses at the gene ends were 9 bases for V and 5 bases for J; bases not matched to a gene: 6. Germline CDR1 reads SGHDT; CDR2 reads YYEEEE. Here the CDR3 reads CATRGRGETQYF. CDR3 nucleotide sequence: TGTGCCACCAGGGGGCGCGGGGAGACCCAGTACTTC.

V gene TRBV29-1 combines with J gene TRBJ1-2, with D unclear. Trimming shortened V by 3 bases and J by 0 bases, and 5 bases separated the two germline ends. This CDR3 is 12 amino acids long. Per the germline V gene, CDR1 is SQVTM and CDR2 is ANQGSEA. CDR3 loop: CSVDLANYGYTF. CDR3 DNA sequence: TGCAGCGTTGACCTGGCTAACTATGGCTACACCTTC.

This clone was recorded once. V and J are TRBV10-2 and TRBJ2-2; D may be TRBD1 (6 bases). The CDR3 has 14 amino acids. Germline CDR1 is WSHSY and CDR2 is SAAADI. V was trimmed by 6 bases and J by 6 bases, leaving 14 bases between them. Here the CDR3 DNA reads TGCGCCAGCAGAGTAACAGGGCCCCCCGGGGAGCTGTTTTTT. It specifies CASRVTGPPGELFF.

The chain combines TRBV9 with TRBJ2-3; weak D call: TRBD2 (6 bases). The CDR3 runs to 15 residues. Trimming cost V 3 bases and J 1 base, with 12 bases left between them. CDR1 and CDR2 (germline): SGDLS, YYNGEE. CDR3 DNA sequence: TGTGCCAGCAGCGGAGGAGGGTACCGCACAGATACGCAGTATTTT. Translating gives CASSGGGYRTDTQYF.

The chain couples TRBV19 to TRBJ1-6; 9 nucleotides align to TRBD1. Germline trimming cut 4 bases from V and 8 bases from J; bases unmatched to any gene: 9. The CDR3 totals 16 residues. In germline, CDR1 is LNHDA, CDR2 SQIVND (reference sequence). CDR3 bases: TGTGCCAGTAGTACGACGACAGGGGGTTTTTATTCACCCCTCCACTTT. It encodes CASSTTTGGFYSPLHF.

The rearrangement links TRBV7-2 to TRBJ1-6, with 9 bases fitting TRBD1. With 5 bases clipped from V and 10 bases from J, the junction kept 15 bases outside the gene matches. Germline CDR1 is SGHTA and CDR2 is FQGNSA. This CDR3 is 17 amino acids long. As DNA, the CDR3 is TGTGCCAGCAGCCGACCCGGGACAGGGAGGCGAGGCTCACCCCTCCACTTT. Residues: CASSRPGTGRRGSPLHF.

Regarding this clone: Other DNA sequences in this specimen translate into the identical CDR3. The rearrangement uses TRBV5-6 and TRBJ2-1; TRBD2 aligns across 15 bases. The germline CDR1 and CDR2 sequences are SGHDT and YYEEEE. The CDR3 length is 19 residues. V lost 2 bases to trimming and J lost 3 bases; unmatched junction nucleotides: 9. This CDR3 is CASSFRTSGGARLYNEQFF. CDR3 DNA: TGTGCCAGCAGCTTTCGGACTAGCGGGGGGGCCCGCCTCTACAATGAGCAGTTCTTC.

This clone has more than one count but fewer than ten. V and J are TRBV21-1 and TRBJ2-5; TRBD2, as called in the table, went unchecked against the DNA. TRBV21-1 is labeled a pseudogene. The CDR3 is made up of 10 amino acids. CDR3 protein: CASSKEREYF. For the CDR3, the DNA is TGTGCCAGCAGCAAAGAGAGGGAGTACTTC.

This chain joins TRBV9 and TRBJ2-1, with 7 bases that match TRBD1. This CDR3 is 14 amino acids long. CDR1 SGDLS and CDR2 YYNGEE come from the germline V gene. The J segment lost 4 bases and the V segment lost 2 bases, leaving 3 bases of the junction unmatched. The CDR3 spells CASSVGTEYNEQFF. The CDR3 DNA sequence: TGTGCCAGCAGCGTTGGGACAGAGTACAATGAGCAGTTCTTC. The whole variable domain, remainder taken from reference TRBV9 and TRBJ2-1, is DSGVTQTPKHLITATGQRVTLRCSPRSGDLSVYWYQQSLDQGLQFLIQYYNGEERAKGNILERFSAQQFPDLHSELNLSSLELGDSALYFCASSVGTEYNEQFFGPGTRLTVL.

This sequence joins TRBV5-1 and TRBJ2-7, with TRBD1 as a possible D gene (6 bases). V lost 5 bases, J lost 2 bases, and 14 bases lay in between. The CDR3 sequence is 14 residues long. Germline CDR1 is SGHRS and CDR2 is YFSETQ. DNA of the CDR3: TGCGCCAGCAGAAGGGAAGCAGGGGCCTACGAGCAGTACTTC. Translated, it gives CASRREAGAYEQYF.